The 2 T cell receptor beta chains in this list originate from one sample, sequenced in a study of blood T cell repertoires in COVID-19. Generated by immunoSEQ multiplex PCR, the TCRdb table keeps only in-frame clones and is missing some. The sample includes roughly 32,000 clones, approximately 95% of them seen just once. Sequencing input: peripheral blood. The receptors derive from a male donor with active COVID-19.

The chain recombines TRBV4-1 with TRBJ2-3, with a possible D match to TRBD1 (6 bases). CDR1 is MGHRA and CDR2 is YSYEKL in the germline V gene. Between the trimmed V and J ends, which lost 1 base and 3 bases, there was a span of 20 bases. This CDR3 is 18 amino acids long. DNA for the CDR3: TGCGCCAGCAGCCAAGGGCTAATTTCAGGGGTATCGACAGATACGCAGTATTTT. Translating gives CASSQGLISGVSTDTQYF.

The chain employs TRBV12-5 and TRBJ2-5, with 7 bases matching TRBD1. This CDR3 comprises 16 residues. V dropped 6 bases and J dropped 4; count of bases not matched to a gene: 14. CDR1 is LGHNT, CDR2 FRNRAP, per germline. The CDR3 DNA follows: TGTGCTAGTGGCGATGATTTGACAGGGAATGGAGAGACCCAGTACTTC. This codes for CASGDDLTGNGETQYF.